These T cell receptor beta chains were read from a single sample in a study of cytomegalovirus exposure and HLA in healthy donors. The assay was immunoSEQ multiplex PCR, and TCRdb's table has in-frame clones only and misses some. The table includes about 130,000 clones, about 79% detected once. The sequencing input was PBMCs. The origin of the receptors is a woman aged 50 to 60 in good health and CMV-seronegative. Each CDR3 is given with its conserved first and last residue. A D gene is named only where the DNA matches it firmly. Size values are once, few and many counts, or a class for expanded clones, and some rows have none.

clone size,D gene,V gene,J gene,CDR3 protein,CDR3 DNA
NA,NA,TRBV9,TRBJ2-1,CASSVGLAYNEQFF,TGTGCCAGCAGCGTAGGCCTAGCGTACAATGAGCAGTTCTTC
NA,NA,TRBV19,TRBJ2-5,CASSIGAGGGETQYF,TGTGCCAGTAGTATTGGGGCAGGGGGAGGAGAGACCCAGTACTTC
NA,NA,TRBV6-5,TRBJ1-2,CASRGPAGYTF,TGTGCCAGCAGGGGGCCTGCTGGCTACACCTTC
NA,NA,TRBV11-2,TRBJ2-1,CASKLRLSSYNEQFF,TGTGCCAGCAAACTTCGACTATCTTCCTACAATGAGCAGTTCTTC
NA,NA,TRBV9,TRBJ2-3,CASRKLAGSDTQYF,TGTGCCAGCAGGAAGTTGGCGGGGTCTGATACGCAGTATTTT
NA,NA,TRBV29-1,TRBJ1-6,CSETESGLGNSPLHF,TGCAGCGAGACCGAGTCCGGGTTAGGTAATTCACCCCTCCACTTT
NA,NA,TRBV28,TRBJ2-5,CASSLSFAETQYF,TGTGCCAGCAGTTTGAGTTTCGCAGAGACCCAGTACTTC
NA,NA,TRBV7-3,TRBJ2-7,CASSLTPLGEQYF,TGTGCCAGCAGCTTAACGCCCCTCGGCGAGCAGTACTTC
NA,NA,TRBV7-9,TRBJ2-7,CASSPPGVSYEQYF,TGTGCCAGCAGCCCCCCTGGTGTCTCCTACGAGCAGTACTTC
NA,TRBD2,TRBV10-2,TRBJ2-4,CASLGLAGGPDKNIQYF,TGCGCCAGCCTGGGACTAGCGGGAGGGCCGGACAAAAACATTCAGTACTTC
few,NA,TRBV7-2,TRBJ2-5,CASSWTISSSETQYF,TGTGCCAGCAGTTGGACTATAAGTAGCTCAGAGACCCAGTACTTC
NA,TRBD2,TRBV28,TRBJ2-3,CASRERETDTQYF,TGTGCCAGCAGAGAGCGGGAGACAGATACGCAGTATTTT
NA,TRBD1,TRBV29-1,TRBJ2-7,CSVGETGGEQYF,TGCAGCGTTGGTGAGACAGGGGGGGAGCAGTACTTC
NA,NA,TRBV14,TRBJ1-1,CASSQDSGGGTEAFF,TGTGCCAGCAGCCAAGATTCGGGTGGTGGCACTGAAGCTTTCTTT
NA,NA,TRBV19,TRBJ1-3,CASSFQGSGNTIYF,TGTGCCAGTAGCTTTCAGGGCTCTGGAAACACCATATATTTT
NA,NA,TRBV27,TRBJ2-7,CASSLTGSGTYEQYF,TGTGCCAGCAGTCTAACGGGTAGCGGTACCTACGAGCAGTACTTC
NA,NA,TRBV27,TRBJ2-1,CASRTSFGSYNEQFF,TGTGCCAGCAGAACTAGCTTCGGCTCCTACAATGAGCAGTTCTTC
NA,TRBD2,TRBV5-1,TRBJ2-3,CASGGLGLGLGTDTQYF,TGCGCCAGCGGAGGACTAGGCTTGGGGCTGGGCACAGATACGCAGTATTTT
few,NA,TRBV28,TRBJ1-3,CASSFYSASGNTIYF,TGTGCCAGCAGTTTTTACTCTGCCTCTGGAAACACCATATATTTT
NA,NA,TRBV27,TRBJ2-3,CASSFLTDTQYF,TGTGCCAGCAGTTTCCTCACAGATACGCAGTATTTT
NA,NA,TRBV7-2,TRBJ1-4,CASRRAFGPNEKLFF,TGTGCCAGCAGGCGGGCGTTTGGGCCGAATGAAAAACTGTTTTTT
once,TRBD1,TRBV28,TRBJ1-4,CASSLAGGGTNEKLFF,TGTGCCAGCAGTCTCGCAGGGGGCGGCACTAATGAAAAACTGTTTTTT
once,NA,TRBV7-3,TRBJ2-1,CASSYDSAEQFF,TGTGCCAGCAGCTATGACTCGGCCGAGCAGTTCTTC
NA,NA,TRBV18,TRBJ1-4,CASSTTRDEKLFF,TGTGCCAGCTCCACCACCAGGGATGAAAAACTGTTTTTT
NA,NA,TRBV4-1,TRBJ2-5,CASSQGETPQETQYF,TGCGCCAGCAGCCAAGGGGAGACGCCCCAAGAGACCCAGTACTTC
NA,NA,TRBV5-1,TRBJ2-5,CASSRGPTGQETQYF,TGCGCCAGCAGCCGCGGACCGACAGGACAAGAGACCCAGTACTTC
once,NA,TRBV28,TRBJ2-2,CASSLGQGGSDGELFF,TGTGCCAGCAGTTTAGGGCAGGGAGGTAGTGACGGGGAGCTGTTTTTT
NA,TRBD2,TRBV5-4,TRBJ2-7,CASSPSGNSYEQYF,TGTGCCAGCAGTCCTAGCGGGAACTCCTACGAGCAGTACTTC
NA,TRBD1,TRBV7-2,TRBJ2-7,CASSPWGQLSEQYF,TGTGCCAGCAGCCCGTGGGGACAGCTTTCCGAGCAGTACTTC